The 30 T cell receptor beta chains presented below share a single source sample, sequenced in a study of cytomegalovirus exposure and HLA in healthy donors. Primers: 60 Vbeta forward and 13 Jbeta reverse. Profiling relied on immunoSEQ multiplex PCR, and the TCRdb table lists in-frame clones only, not all of them. The table includes over 200,000 clones, almost 80% detected once. The source material was PBMCs. All receptors come from a male donor in good health and CMV-seronegative.

The rearrangement uses TRBV5-5 and TRBJ1-3, with D possibly being TRBD1 (6 bases). This CDR3 is built from 14 residues. Trimming removed 4 bases at V and 0 bases at J, with 8 bases between. CDR1 is SGHKS, CDR2 YYEKEE, per germline (reference sequence). CDR3 in DNA: TGTGCCAGCAGCCGAGGGGGCTCTGGAAACACCATATATTTT. It specifies CASSRGGSGNTIYF. The entire variable domain, with the rest obtained from reference TRBV5-5 and TRBJ1-3, is as follows: DAGVTQSPTHLIKTRGQQVTLRCSPISGHKSVSWYQQVLGQGPQFIFQYYEKEERGRGNFPDRFSARQFPNYSSELNVNALLLGDSALYLCASSRGGSGNTIYFGEGSWLTVV.

The rearrangement joins TRBV19 to TRBJ1-3, with D possibly matching TRBD1 (6 bases). Between the trimmed V and J ends, which lost 9 bases and 3 bases, there was a span of 18 bases. This CDR3 comprises 15 residues. CDR1 and CDR2 from the germline V gene are LNHDA and SQIVND (reference sequence). The CDR3 DNA sequence: TGTGCCAGCGCCCGGGACACCGGCCATGGAAACACCATATATTTT. Amino acid sequence: CASARDTGHGNTIYF.

This sequence joins TRBV5-1 and TRBJ2-1; TRBD2 matches 7 bases. Germline V gene lookup returns CDR1 SGHRS and CDR2 YFSETQ. V was pared by 2 bases and J by 7 bases, with 6 bases of the junction left unmatched. The length of the CDR3 is 14 residues. The CDR3 is CASSFRGRANEQFF. In DNA, the CDR3 is TGCGCCAGCAGCTTTCGAGGGAGGGCGAATGAGCAGTTCTTC. Complete variable domain (other parts from reference TRBV5-1 and TRBJ2-1): KAGVTQTPRYLIKTRGQQVTLSCSPISGHRSVSWYQQTPGQGLQFLFEYFSETQRNKGNFPGRFSGRQFSNSRSEMNVSTLELGDSALYLCASSFRGRANEQFFGPGTRLTVL.

This clone showed up just once. This sequence may be a read error, since a much larger clone differs from it by one base. The J gene is TRBJ2-3, the V gene TRBV11-2; D uncertain. Germline V gives CDR1 SGHAT, CDR2 FQNNGV. With 2 bases removed from V and 1 base from J, the gap between germline ends came to 4 bases. CDR3 length: 13 residues. CDR3 amino acids: CASSLSGTDTQYF. CDR3 sequence (DNA): TGTGCCAGCAGCTTATCCGGCACAGATACGCAGTATTTT.

For the CDR3, the DNA is TGTGCCAGCAGCCTTCCCGGGGTGGCTAACGAGCAGTACTTC. Its protein is CASSLPGVANEQYF. The chain is built from TRBV13 and TRBJ2-7; D may be TRBD2 (5 bases). From germline, CDR1 is PRHDT and CDR2 FYEKMQ (reference sequence). The CDR3 spans 14 residues. V was shortened by 5 bases and J by 5 bases, with 16 bases between the two germline ends. The full variable domain, with the rest looked up from reference TRBV13 and TRBJ2-7, is AAGVIQSPRHLIKEKRETATLKCYPIPRHDTVYWYQQGPGQDPQFLISFYEKMQSDKGSIPDRFSAQQFSDYHSELNMSSLELGDSALYFCASSLPGVANEQYFGPGTRLTVT.

Only a few counts were recorded for this clone. V and J are TRBV19 and TRBJ1-1; 8 bases match TRBD1. V lost 7 bases and J lost 4; bases outside the gene matches: 11. The germline V gene has CDR1 LNHDA and CDR2 SQIVND (reference sequence). The CDR3 sequence is 15 residues long. The CDR3 reads CASNPYGQGGTEAFF. CDR3 in DNA: TGTGCCAGTAACCCTTACGGACAGGGTGGCACTGAAGCTTTCTTT.

The table lists this clone with a few counts. The chain carries TRBV10-1 and TRBJ2-7; TRBD2 agrees at 9 bases. CDR3 length: 13 amino acids. V gave up 5 bases and J gave up 6 bases; unmatched junction bases: 5. From germline, CDR1 is WNHNN and CDR2 SYGVQD (reference sequence). The CDR3 DNA is TGCGCCAGCAGTTTGCGGGGGGGGTCCGAGCAGTACTTC. This encodes CASSLRGGSEQYF.

The chain has TRBV19 and TRBJ2-7; D uncertain. The germline V gene has CDR1 LNHDA and CDR2 SQIVND (reference sequence). The CDR3 runs 12 residues. V gave up 7 bases and J gave up 0 bases, with 7 bases separating them. The CDR3 bases are TGTGCCAGTAAGAACAACTCCTACGAGCAGTACTTC. Its translation: CASKNNSYEQYF.

V is TRBV20-1 and J is TRBJ2-7; TRBD1 agrees at 7 bases. The CDR3 runs 11 residues. V lost 6 bases to trimming and J lost 7 bases; unmatched junction nucleotides: 6. Germline values: CDR1 DFQATT, CDR2 SNEGSKA (reference sequence). The CDR3 reads CSATAQGEQYF. CDR3 DNA sequence: TGCAGTGCGACCGCACAGGGGGAGCAGTACTTC.

The CDR3 spells CASSYSPGNTYDEQYF. DNA for the CDR3: TGTGCCAGCAGTTACTCGCCGGGGAACACCTACGATGAGCAGTACTTC. The gene calls are TRBV6-5 and TRBJ2-7, with D tentatively TRBD2 (5 bases). The V and J ends lost 0 bases and 7 bases respectively, with 19 bases between them. The CDR3 loop spans 16 amino acids. Per the germline V gene, CDR1 is MNHEY and CDR2 is SVGAGI.

V and J are TRBV9 and TRBJ1-1, with D possibly being TRBD1 (6 bases). The CDR3 has 14 amino acids. V was clipped by 0 bases and J by 4 bases, with 10 bases between them. The germline V gene encodes CDR1 SGDLS and CDR2 YYNGEE. CDR3 nucleotides: TGTGCCAGCAGCGTAGATAGGGGGACCACTGAAGCTTTCTTT. Amino acid sequence: CASSVDRGTTEAFF.

This clone has a single count. The J gene is TRBJ2-1, the V gene TRBV5-4; 7 bases agree with TRBD2. V lost 7 bases to trimming and J lost 9 bases; unmatched junction nucleotides: 13. The CDR3 is 14 amino acids. The germline V gene has CDR1 SGHNT and CDR2 YYREEE (reference sequence). The chain's CDR3 is CASSGTITGGEQFF. The CDR3 nucleotides are TGTGCCAGCTCCGGGACTATAACGGGGGGTGAGCAGTTCTTC.

The chain joins TRBV7-9 to TRBJ1-6; D remains ambiguous. Trimming cost V 1 base and J 8 bases, with 3 bases left between them. The V gene's germline CDR1 is SEHNR and CDR2 FQNEAQ (reference sequence). The CDR3 is made up of 12 amino acids. CDR3 sequence reads: CASSLGDSPLHF. The DNA for the CDR3 is TGTGCCAGCAGCTTAGGAGATTCACCCCTCCACTTT.

V is TRBV6-1 and J is TRBJ2-2; 10 nucleotides line up with TRBD2. CDR1 is MNHNS, CDR2 SASEGT, per germline. This CDR3 comprises 17 residues. The V segment lost 3 bases and the J segment 4 bases; nucleotides outside the gene matches: 8. DNA of the CDR3: TGTGCCAGCAGTGATATGTTAGCGGGAGGAGGCACCGGGGAGCTGTTTTTT. It encodes CASSDMLAGGGTGELFF.

A few counts support this clone. This rearrangement joins TRBV15 to TRBJ2-1; D gene uncertain. This CDR3 spans 14 amino acids. The V end was cut by 0 bases, the J end by 10 bases, with 13 bases between. Per germline, CDR1 LNHNV and CDR2 YYDKDF (reference sequence). DNA of the CDR3: TGTGCCACCAGCAGAGATCTTGATCTCAGGGAGCAGTTCTTC. It translates to CATSRDLDLREQFF. The variable domain in full, with the rest retrieved from reference TRBV15 and TRBJ2-1, is DAMVIQNPRYQVTQFGKPVTLSCSQTLNHNVMYWYQQKSSQAPKLLFHYYDKDFNNEADTPDNFQSRRPNTSFCFLDIRSPGLGDTAMYLCATSRDLDLREQFFGPGTRLTVL.

J is TRBJ2-2 and V is TRBV19; unclear D gene. The CDR3 contains 13 residues. Germline CDR1 LNHDA, CDR2 SQIVND (reference sequence). With 5 bases removed from V and 6 bases from J, the gap between germline ends came to 10 bases. The CDR3 is CASSFAAPGELFF. The CDR3 region has the DNA TGTGCCAGTAGTTTTGCCGCGCCCGGGGAGCTGTTTTTT.

As for this clone: This CDR3 is also generated by other DNA sequences in the sample. V usage is TRBV5-1 and J usage is TRBJ2-5; 11 bases fit TRBD1. The germline V gene has CDR1 SGHRS and CDR2 YFSETQ. V was clipped by 3 bases and J by 4 bases; unmatched bases: 2. This CDR3 contains 14 residues. CDR3 in DNA: TGCGCCAGCAGCTGGGACAGGGGGGGAGAGACCCAGTACTTC. It specifies CASSWDRGGETQYF.

The chain recombines TRBV15 with TRBJ2-5; possible D gene TRBD1, 6 bases. The CDR3 is 16 amino acids. Germline V CDR1 and CDR2: LNHNV, YYDKDF (reference sequence). The ends were cut back, 0 bases at V and 0 bases at J, with 11 bases in the middle. The DNA of the CDR3 is TGTGCCACCAGCAGAGACCCGACAGGCTACCAAGAGACCCAGTACTTC. Amino acids: CATSRDPTGYQETQYF. The full variable domain, rest sourced from reference TRBV15 and TRBJ2-5, is DAMVIQNPRYQVTQFGKPVTLSCSQTLNHNVMYWYQQKSSQAPKLLFHYYDKDFNNEADTPDNFQSRRPNTSFCFLDIRSPGLGDTAMYLCATSRDPTGYQETQYFGPGTRLLVL.

CDR3: CASSELSSGGSYNEQFF. The CDR3 coding sequence is TGTGCCAGCAGTGAATTGAGTAGCGGAGGCTCCTACAATGAGCAGTTCTTC. The chain recombines TRBV25-1 with TRBJ2-1, with D possibly being TRBD2 (6 bases). With 1 base removed from V and 0 bases from J, the gap between germline ends came to 13 bases. Germline values: CDR1 MGHDK, CDR2 SYGVNS. The CDR3 is made up of 17 amino acids.

The chain employs TRBV7-9 and TRBJ2-1, with 10 nucleotides matching TRBD2. The V gene end was trimmed by 8 bases and the J gene end by 9 bases; junction bases not matched to a gene: 4. CDR3 length: 12 amino acids. In germline, CDR1 is SEHNR, CDR2 FQNEAQ (reference sequence). The CDR3 DNA follows: TGTGCCAGCCTAGCGGGAGTTAGTGAGCAGTTCTTC. This sequence encodes CASLAGVSEQFF.

This clone was found once. The gene calls are TRBV5-4 and TRBJ2-1, with 10 bases identical to TRBD1. CDR3 length equals 16 residues. The germline gives CDR1 SGHNT, CDR2 YYREEE (reference sequence). V dropped 4 bases and J dropped 4; count of bases not matched to a gene: 8. The CDR3 DNA reads TGTGCCAGCAGCACGGACAGGGGGACTGGATACAATGAGCAGTTCTTC. This encodes CASSTDRGTGYNEQFF.

In the case of this clone: A junction end diverges from the germline sequence, so it may reflect a read error. This chain joins TRBV6-6 and TRBJ2-4; D is undetermined. CDR1 is MNHNY, CDR2 SVGAGI, per germline (reference sequence). This CDR3 comprises 12 residues. CDR3 sequence: CASRETTGGLVF. DNA of the CDR3: TGTGCCAGCAGGGAAACGACGGGTGGTCTCGTCTTC.

The chain links TRBV30 to TRBJ1-5; 8 bases are a match to TRBD1. V lost 7 bases and J lost 1; bases outside the gene matches: 3. The CDR3 is 13 residues long. Germline-derived CDR1 and CDR2 are GTSNPN and SVGIG (reference sequence). Here the CDR3 reads CASQGESNQPQHF. CDR3 nucleotide sequence: TGTGCCTCACAGGGGGAGAGCAATCAGCCCCAGCATTTT.

The chain uses TRBV6-5 and TRBJ2-1; maybe TRBD2 (6 bases). V was pared by 2 bases and J by 7 bases, with 9 bases between. Per the germline V gene, CDR1 is MNHEY and CDR2 is SVGAGI. The CDR3 is 13 amino acids. CDR3 region: CASSYGGRNEQFF. In DNA, the CDR3 is TGTGCCAGCAGTTACGGGGGGAGGAATGAGCAGTTCTTC.

The rearrangement uses TRBV25-1 and TRBJ2-7, with a possible D match to TRBD2 (6 bases). Germline loops: CDR1 MGHDK, CDR2 SYGVNS. V lost 3 bases, J lost 5 bases, and 17 bases lay in between. The CDR3 runs 15 residues. CDR3: CASSDPVGSGDEQYF. The CDR3 DNA reads as TGTGCCAGCAGTGATCCCGTCGGGAGTGGCGACGAGCAGTACTTC.

The J gene is TRBJ1-2, the V gene TRBV11-2, with 7 bases matching TRBD1. The CDR3 is 14 residues long. V gave up 1 base and J gave up 7 bases; unmatched junction bases: 6. CDR1 is SGHAT and CDR2 is FQNNGV in the germline V gene. CDR3 bases: TGTGCCAGCAGCTTAGTCGAGGGGGCGGGTGGCTACACCTTC. Amino acid sequence: CASSLVEGAGGYTF. The full variable domain, its missing parts supplied by reference TRBV11-2 and TRBJ1-2, is EAGVAQSPRYKIIEKRQSVAFWCNPISGHATLYWYQQILGQGPKLLIQFQNNGVVDDSQLPKDRFSAERLKGVDSTLKIQPAKLEDSAVYLCASSLVEGAGGYTFGSGTRLTVV.

V and J are TRBV27 and TRBJ2-7, with D possibly TRBD1 on 6 matching bases. The CDR3 covers 15 residues. Trimming cost V 6 bases and J 2 bases, with 17 bases left between them. Germline V gives CDR1 MNHEY, CDR2 SMNVEV (reference sequence). The CDR3 nucleotides read TGTGCCAGCAGGCCGAGGGGGTGGGGAACCTACGAGCAGTACTTC. Its translation: CASRPRGWGTYEQYF.

The gene calls are TRBV6-6 and TRBJ2-7; D remains unclear. V was clipped by 4 bases and J by 7 bases, with 8 bases between them. The germline V gene encodes CDR1 MNHNY and CDR2 SVGAGI (reference sequence). This CDR3 region has 11 residues. For the CDR3, the DNA is TGTGCCAGCAGTTTGACTTGGGAGCAGTACTTC. It specifies CASSLTWEQYF.

V is TRBV6-1 and J is TRBJ1-5; unclear D gene. Germline V gives CDR1 MNHNS, CDR2 SASEGT. The CDR3 has 13 amino acids. Trimming took off 2 bases at V and 5 bases at J, with 7 bases between the two ends. The CDR3 DNA reads TGTGCCAGCAGTGAATTCTATGATCAGCCCCAGCATTTT. It yields the protein CASSEFYDQPQHF.

The V gene is TRBV5-1, the J gene TRBJ1-6; no clear D. Trimming left V 3 bases short and J 8 bases short, with 15 bases between. The CDR3 covers 15 residues. Germline values: CDR1 SGHRS, CDR2 YFSETQ. CDR3 in DNA: TGCGCCAGCAGCTGGGGAGATCCCACAGATTCACCCCTCCACTTT. Translated, it gives CASSWGDPTDSPLHF. The full variable domain, rest sourced from reference TRBV5-1 and TRBJ1-6, is KAGVTQTPRYLIKTRGQQVTLSCSPISGHRSVSWYQQTPGQGLQFLFEYFSETQRNKGNFPGRFSGRQFSNSRSEMNVSTLELGDSALYLCASSWGDPTDSPLHFGNGTRLTVT.